This TCR beta chain stems from a study of tissue T cells after allogeneic stem cell transplantation. After removal of 9 bases from V and 0 bases from J, the junction contained 3 bases not matched to a gene. CDR1 NNHNN and CDR2 SYGAGS come from the germline V gene (reference sequence). The CDR3 covers 13 residues. As concerns this clone: The antigen is undetermined. Mouse gene names and germline throughout. The read finishes 1 residue shy of the CDR3 end, and the germline J gene is used to complete it.

Study-wide results and caveats: Anatomically similar tissues had similar TCR repertoires within each patient. Only a limited share of tissue TCRs appeared in blood or spleen. This small cohort was clinically heterogeneous, and sampling depth was a limitation.

Assay: immunoSEQ multiplex PCR; the TCRdb copy retains only in-frame clones and omits some. The sample has roughly 21,000 clones, almost 70% seen once. This clonotype was obtained from a female BALB/c mouse in good health. Mouse strain MHC haplotype: H2-d. Sequenced material: blood. The chain joins TRBV13-2 to TRBJ1-1, with 9 nucleotides matching TRBD1. The CDR3 sequence: CATTGGANTEVFF. The covered CDR3 bases are TGTGCCACGACAGGGGGGGCAAACACAGAAGTCTTC.